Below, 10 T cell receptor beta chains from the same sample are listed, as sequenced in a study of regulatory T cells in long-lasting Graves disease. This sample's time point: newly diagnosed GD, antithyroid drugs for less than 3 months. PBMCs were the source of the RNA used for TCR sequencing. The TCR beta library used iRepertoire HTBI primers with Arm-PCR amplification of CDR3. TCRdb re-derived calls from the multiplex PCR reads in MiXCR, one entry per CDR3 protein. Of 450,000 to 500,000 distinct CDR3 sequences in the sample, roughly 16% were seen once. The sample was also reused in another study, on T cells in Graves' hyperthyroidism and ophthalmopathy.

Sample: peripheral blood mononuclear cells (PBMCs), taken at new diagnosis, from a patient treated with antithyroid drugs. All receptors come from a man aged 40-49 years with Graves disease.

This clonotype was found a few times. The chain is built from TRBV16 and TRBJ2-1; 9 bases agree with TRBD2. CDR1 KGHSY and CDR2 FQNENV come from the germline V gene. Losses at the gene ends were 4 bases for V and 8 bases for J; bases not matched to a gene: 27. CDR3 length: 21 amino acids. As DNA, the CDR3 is TGTGCCAGCAGCCGCCCCAAACCGGGGCCGATTTCAGCGGGGGGCGGGGATGAGCAGTTCTTC. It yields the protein CASSRPKPGPISAGGGDEQFF.

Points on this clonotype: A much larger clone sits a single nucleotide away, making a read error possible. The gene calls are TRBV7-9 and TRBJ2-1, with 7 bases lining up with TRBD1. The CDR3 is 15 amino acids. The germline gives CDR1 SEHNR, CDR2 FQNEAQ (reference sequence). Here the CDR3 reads CASSPTGEIHNEQSF. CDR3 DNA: TGTGCCAGCAGCCCTACAGGGGAGATCCATAATGAGCAGTCCTTC.

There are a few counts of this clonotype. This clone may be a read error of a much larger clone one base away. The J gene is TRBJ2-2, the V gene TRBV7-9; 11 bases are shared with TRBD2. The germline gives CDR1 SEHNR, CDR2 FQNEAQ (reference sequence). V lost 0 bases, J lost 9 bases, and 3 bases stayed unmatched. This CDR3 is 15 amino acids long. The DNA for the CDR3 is TGTGCCAGCAGCTTAGCGACTAGCGGGGCCTGGGAGCTGTTTTTT. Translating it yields CASSLATSGAWELFF.

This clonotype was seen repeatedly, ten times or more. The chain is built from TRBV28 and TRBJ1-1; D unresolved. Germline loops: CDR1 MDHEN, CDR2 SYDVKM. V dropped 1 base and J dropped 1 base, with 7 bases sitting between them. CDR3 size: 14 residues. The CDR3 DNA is TGTGCCAGCAGTTTATACAGTGGGAACACTGAAGCTTTCTTT. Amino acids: CASSLYSGNTEAFF.

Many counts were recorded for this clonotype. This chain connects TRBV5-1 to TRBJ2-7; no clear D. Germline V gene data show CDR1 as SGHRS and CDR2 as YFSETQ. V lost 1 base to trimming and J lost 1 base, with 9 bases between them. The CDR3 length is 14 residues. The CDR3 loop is CASSLNAASYEQYF. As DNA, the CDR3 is TGCGCCAGCAGCTTGAACGCCGCATCCTACGAGCAGTACTTC.

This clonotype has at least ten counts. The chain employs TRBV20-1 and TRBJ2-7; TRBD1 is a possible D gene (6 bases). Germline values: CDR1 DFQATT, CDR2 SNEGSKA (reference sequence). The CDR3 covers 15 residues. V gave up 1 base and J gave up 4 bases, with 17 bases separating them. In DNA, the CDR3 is TGCAGTGCTAGAGTAGCAGGGGCGATCGTGTACGAGCAGTACTTC. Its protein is CSARVAGAIVYEQYF.

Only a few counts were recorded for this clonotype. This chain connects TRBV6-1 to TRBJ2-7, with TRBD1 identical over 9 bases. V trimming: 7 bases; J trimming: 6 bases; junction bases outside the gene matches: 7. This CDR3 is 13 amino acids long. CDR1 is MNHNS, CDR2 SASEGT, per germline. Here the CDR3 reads CASTTGTGLEQYF. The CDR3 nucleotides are TGTGCCAGCACCACCGGGACAGGGCTCGAGCAGTACTTC.

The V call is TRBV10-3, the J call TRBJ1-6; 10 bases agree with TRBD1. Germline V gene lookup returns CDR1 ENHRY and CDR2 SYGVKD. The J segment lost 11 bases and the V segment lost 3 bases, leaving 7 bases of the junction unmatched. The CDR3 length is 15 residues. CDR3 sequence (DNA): TGTGCCATCAGTGACCCCGGACAGGGGGGACCACCCCTCCACTTT. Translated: CAISDPGQGGPPLHF.

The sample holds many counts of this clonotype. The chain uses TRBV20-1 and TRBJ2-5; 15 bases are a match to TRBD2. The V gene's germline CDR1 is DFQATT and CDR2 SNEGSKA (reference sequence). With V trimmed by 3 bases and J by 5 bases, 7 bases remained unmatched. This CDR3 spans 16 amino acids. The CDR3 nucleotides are TGCAGTGCTAGCCTTGGACTAGCGGGAGGGCCGGAGACCCAGTACTTC. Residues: CSASLGLAGGPETQYF.

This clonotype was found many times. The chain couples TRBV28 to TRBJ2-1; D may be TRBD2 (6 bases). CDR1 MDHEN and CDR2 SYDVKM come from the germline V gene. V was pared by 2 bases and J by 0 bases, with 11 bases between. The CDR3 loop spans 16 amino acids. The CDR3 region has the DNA TGTGCCAGCAGTTTACCGGGACTCTCCTCCTACAATGAGCAGTTCTTC. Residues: CASSLPGLSSYNEQFF.